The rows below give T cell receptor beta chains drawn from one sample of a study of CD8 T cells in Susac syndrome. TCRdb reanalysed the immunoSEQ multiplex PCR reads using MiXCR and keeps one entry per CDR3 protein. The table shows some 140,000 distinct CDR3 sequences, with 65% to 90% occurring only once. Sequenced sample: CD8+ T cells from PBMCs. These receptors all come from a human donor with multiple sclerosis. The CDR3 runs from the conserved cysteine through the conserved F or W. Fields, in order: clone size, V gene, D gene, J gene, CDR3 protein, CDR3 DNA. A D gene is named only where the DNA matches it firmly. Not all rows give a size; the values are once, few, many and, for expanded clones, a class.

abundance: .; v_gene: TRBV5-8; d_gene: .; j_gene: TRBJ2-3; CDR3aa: CASSWTPGLNVERDTQYF; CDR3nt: TGTGCCAGCAGCTGGACCCCGGGACTCAATGTCGAGAGAGATACGCAGTATTTT
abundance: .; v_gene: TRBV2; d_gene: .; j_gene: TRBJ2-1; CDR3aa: CASRAPSSYNEQFF; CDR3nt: TGTGCCAGCCGAGCCCCGAGCTCCTACAATGAGCAGTTCTTC
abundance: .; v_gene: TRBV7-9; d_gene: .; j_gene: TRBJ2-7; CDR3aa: CASSPRGEPYEQYF; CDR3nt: TGTGCCAGCAGTCCCCGGGGAGAGCCCTACGAGCAGTACTTC
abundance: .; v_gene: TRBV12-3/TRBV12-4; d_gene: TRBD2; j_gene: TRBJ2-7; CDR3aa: CASSDSGGLSYEQYF; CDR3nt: TGTGCCAGCAGTGATAGCGGGGGACTCTCCTACGAGCAGTACTTC
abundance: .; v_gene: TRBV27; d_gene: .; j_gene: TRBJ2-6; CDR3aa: CASSLLAGPGANVLTF; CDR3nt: TGTGCCAGCAGTTTGTTGGCAGGGCCTGGGGCCAACGTCCTGACTTTC
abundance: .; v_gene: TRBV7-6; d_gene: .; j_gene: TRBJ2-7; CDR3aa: CASSTYTDYEQYF; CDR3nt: TGTGCCAGCAGCACCTACACCGACTACGAGCAGTACTTC
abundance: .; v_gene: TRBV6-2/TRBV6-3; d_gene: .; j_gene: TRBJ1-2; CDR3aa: CANRSRRGGYTF; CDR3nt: TGTGCCAACAGGAGCCGAAGAGGGGGCTACACCTTC
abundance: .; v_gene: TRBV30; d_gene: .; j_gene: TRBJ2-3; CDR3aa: CAWRRVRASWADTQYF; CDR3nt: TGTGCCTGGAGGAGGGTCCGGGCGTCCTGGGCAGATACGCAGTATTTT
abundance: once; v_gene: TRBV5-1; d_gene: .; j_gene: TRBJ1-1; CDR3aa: CASKLGDANTEAFF; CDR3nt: TGCGCCAGCAAACTTGGGGACGCCAACACTGAAGCTTTCTTT
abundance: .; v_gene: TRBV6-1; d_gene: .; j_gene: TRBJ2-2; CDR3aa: CASSDNPLRPTGELFF; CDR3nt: TGTGCCAGCAGTGATAATCCACTAAGACCAACCGGGGAGCTGTTTTTT
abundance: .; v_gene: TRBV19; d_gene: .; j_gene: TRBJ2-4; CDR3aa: CASSIALAKNIQYF; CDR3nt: TGTGCCAGTAGTATAGCTCTAGCCAAAAACATTCAGTACTTC
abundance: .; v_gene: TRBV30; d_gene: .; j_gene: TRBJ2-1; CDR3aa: CAWSVSYNEQFF; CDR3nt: TGTGCCTGGAGTGTTTCCTACAATGAGCAGTTCTTC
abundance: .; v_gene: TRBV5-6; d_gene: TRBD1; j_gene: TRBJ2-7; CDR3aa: CASSPDRGIVYEQYF; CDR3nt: TGTGCCAGCAGCCCGGACAGGGGTATAGTCTACGAGCAGTACTTC
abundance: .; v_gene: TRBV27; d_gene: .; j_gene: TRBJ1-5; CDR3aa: CASSLSFNQPQHF; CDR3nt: TGTGCCAGCAGTTTATCCTTCAATCAGCCCCAGCATTTT
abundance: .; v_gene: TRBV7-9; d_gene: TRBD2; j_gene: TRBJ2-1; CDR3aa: CASSPAGGPYNEQFF; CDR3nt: TGTGCCAGCAGCCCAGCGGGGGGACCATACAATGAGCAGTTCTTC
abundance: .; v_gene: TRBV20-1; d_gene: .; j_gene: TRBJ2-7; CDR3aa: CSARDGRSSYEQYF; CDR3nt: TGCAGTGCTAGAGACGGCCGGAGCTCCTACGAGCAGTACTTC
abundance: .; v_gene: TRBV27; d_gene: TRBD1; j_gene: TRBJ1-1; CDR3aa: CASSGQGAYTEAFF; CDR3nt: TGTGCCAGCAGTGGACAGGGGGCATACACTGAAGCTTTCTTT
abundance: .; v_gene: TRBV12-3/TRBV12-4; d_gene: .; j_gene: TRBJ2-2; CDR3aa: CASSLIGGGELFF; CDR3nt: TGTGCCAGCAGTTTGATCGGGGGCGGGGAGCTGTTTTTT
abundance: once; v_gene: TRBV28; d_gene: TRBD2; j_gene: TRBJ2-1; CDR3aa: CAAGEGQAYNEQLF; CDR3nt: TGTGCCGCGGGGGAGGGTCAGGCCTACAATGAGCAGCTCTTC
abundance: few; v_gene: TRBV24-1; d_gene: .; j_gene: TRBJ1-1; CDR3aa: CATSVAGDTEASF; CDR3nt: TGTGCCACCAGTGTGGCCGGCGACACTGAAGCTTCCTTT
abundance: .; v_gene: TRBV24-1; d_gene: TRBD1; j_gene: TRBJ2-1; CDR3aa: CATSGPNLGTGRVEEQFF; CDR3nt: TGTGCCACCAGCGGGCCAAACCTCGGGACAGGACGGGTAGAGGAGCAGTTCTTC
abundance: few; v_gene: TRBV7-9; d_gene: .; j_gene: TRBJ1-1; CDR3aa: CASSFLGTEAFF; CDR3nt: TGTGCCAGCAGCTTTCTGGGCACTGAAGCTTTCTTT
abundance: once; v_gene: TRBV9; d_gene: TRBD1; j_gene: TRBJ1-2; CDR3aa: CASSAQGGSYGYTF; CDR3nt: TGTGCCAGCAGCGCCCAGGGGGGGTCATATGGCTACACCTTC
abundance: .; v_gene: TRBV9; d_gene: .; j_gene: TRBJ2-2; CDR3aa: CASSVAAPLTGELFF; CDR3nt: TGTGCCAGCAGCGTGGCAGCGCCTTTAACCGGGGAGCTGTTTTTT
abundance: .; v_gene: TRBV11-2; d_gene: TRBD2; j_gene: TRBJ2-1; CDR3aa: CASSYARGGAPNEQFF; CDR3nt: TGTGCCAGCAGTTATGCTCGGGGGGGGGCCCCCAATGAGCAGTTCTTC
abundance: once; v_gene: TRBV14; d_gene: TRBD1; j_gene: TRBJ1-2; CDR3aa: CASAGQGFRYGYTF; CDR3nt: TGTGCCAGCGCGGGACAGGGCTTTCGCTATGGCTACACCTTC
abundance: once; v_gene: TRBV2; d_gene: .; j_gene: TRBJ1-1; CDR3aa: CASSVGVEAFF; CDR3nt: TGTGCCAGCAGTGTTGGTGTGGAAGCTTTCTTT
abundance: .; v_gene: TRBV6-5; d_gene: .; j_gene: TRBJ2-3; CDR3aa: CASSLAGSQTDTQYF; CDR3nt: TGTGCCAGCAGTTTGGCAGGGTCCCAAACAGATACGCAGTATTTT
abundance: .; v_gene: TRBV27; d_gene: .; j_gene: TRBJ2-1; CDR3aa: CASSFTGYEQFF; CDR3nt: TGTGCCAGCAGTTTCACAGGGTATGAGCAGTTCTTC
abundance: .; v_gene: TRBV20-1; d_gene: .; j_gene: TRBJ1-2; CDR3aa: CSAPNRTRGGDYGYTF; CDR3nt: TGCAGTGCTCCAAACCGAACAAGGGGGGGGGACTATGGCTACACCTTC
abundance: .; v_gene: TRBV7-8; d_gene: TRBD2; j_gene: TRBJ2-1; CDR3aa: CASSPGGDTGEQFF; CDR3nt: TGTGCCAGCAGCCCCGGGGGGGATACGGGTGAGCAGTTCTTC
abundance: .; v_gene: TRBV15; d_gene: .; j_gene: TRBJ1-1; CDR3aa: CATSVRGNTEAFF; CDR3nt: TGTGCCACCAGCGTACGGGGGAACACTGAAGCTTTCTTT
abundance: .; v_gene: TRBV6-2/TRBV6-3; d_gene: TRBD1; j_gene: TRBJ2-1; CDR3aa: CASSKQGARNEQFF; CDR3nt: TGTGCCAGCAGTAAACAGGGGGCAAGGAATGAGCAGTTCTTC
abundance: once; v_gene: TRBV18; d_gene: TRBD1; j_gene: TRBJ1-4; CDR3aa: CASSPRHRGHYEKLFF; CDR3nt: TGTGCCAGCTCACCAAGACACAGGGGGCATTACGAAAAACTGTTTTTT
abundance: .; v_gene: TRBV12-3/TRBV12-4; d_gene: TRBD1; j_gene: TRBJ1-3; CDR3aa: CASTSVPGQGARGGNTIYF; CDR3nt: TGTGCCAGCACCTCCGTGCCGGGACAGGGGGCTAGAGGGGGAAACACCATATATTTT
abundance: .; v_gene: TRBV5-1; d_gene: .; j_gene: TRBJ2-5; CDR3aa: CASSLWASAETQYF; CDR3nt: TGCGCCAGCAGCTTGTGGGCTAGCGCAGAGACCCAGTACTTC
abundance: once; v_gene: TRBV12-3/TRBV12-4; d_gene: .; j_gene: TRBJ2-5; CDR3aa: CASSPGTVKETQYF; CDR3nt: TGTGCCAGCAGTCCAGGAACCGTAAAAGAGACCCAGTACTTC
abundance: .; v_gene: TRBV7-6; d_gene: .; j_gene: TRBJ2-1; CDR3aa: CASSLELGAYNEQFF; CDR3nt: TGTGCCAGCAGCTTAGAGCTGGGGGCCTACAATGAGCAGTTCTTC
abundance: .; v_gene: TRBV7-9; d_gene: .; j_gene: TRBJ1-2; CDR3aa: CASSPSGDGYTF; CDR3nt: TGTGCCAGCAGCCCTTCAGGGGATGGCTACACCTTC
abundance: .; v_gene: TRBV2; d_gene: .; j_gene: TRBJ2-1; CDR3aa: CASSDWGSSYNEQFF; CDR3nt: TGTGCCAGCAGTGATTGGGGGAGCTCCTACAATGAGCAGTTCTTC
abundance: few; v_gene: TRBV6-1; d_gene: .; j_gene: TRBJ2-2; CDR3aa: CASLPIPNTGELFF; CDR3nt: TGTGCCAGCCTTCCCATCCCAAACACCGGGGAGCTGTTTTTT
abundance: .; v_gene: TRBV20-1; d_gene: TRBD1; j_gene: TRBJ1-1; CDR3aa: CSARGTYRGGEAFF; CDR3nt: TGCAGTGCTAGAGGAACGTACAGGGGAGGTGAAGCTTTCTTT
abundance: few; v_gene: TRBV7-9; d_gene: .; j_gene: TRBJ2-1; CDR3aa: CASRPIGGSYNEQFF; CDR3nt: TGTGCCAGCAGACCCATTGGGGGATCCTACAATGAGCAGTTCTTC
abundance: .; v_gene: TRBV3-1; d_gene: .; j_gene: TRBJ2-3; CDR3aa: CASSQLQGRVSTDTQYF; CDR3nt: TGTGCCAGCAGCCAACTGCAGGGCAGGGTCAGCACAGATACGCAGTATTTT
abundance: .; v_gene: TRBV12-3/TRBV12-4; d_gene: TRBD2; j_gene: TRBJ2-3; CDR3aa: CASSFPGLAGVTDTQYF; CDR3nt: TGTGCCAGCAGTTTCCCTGGACTAGCGGGGGTCACAGATACGCAGTATTTT
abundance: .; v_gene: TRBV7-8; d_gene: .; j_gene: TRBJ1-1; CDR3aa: CASSADQNTEAFF; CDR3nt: TGTGCCAGCAGCGCGGACCAGAACACTGAAGCTTTCTTT
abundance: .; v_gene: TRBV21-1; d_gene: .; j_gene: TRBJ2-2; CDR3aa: CASSKNCGSKTGELFF; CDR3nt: TGTGCCAGCAGCAAAAACTGCGGGAGTAAGACCGGGGAGCTGTTTTTT
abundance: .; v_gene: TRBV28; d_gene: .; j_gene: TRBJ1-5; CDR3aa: CASSLEGLGQPQHF; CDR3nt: TGTGCCAGCAGTTTAGAGGGGTTAGGTCAGCCCCAGCATTTT
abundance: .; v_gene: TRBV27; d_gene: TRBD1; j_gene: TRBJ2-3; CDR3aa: CASSRTGPTDTQYF; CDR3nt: TGTGCCAGCAGTCGGACAGGACCCACAGATACGCAGTATTTT
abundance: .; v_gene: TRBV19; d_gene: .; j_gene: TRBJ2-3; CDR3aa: CASSLWTASTDTQYF; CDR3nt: TGTGCCAGTAGTCTCTGGACAGCAAGCACAGATACGCAGTATTTT
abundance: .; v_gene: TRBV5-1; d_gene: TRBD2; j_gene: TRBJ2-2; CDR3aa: CASSFNPGLESRGELFF; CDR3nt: TGCGCCAGCAGCTTTAATCCGGGACTAGAGTCAAGAGGGGAGCTGTTTTTT